This TCR beta chain was recorded in a study of OX40 agonist ivuxolimab in advanced cancers. The overall study: In this trial design, patients received ivuxolimab intravenously at 0.01 to 10 mg/kg every 2 weeks.

The study's findings and limits: Low normalized T-cell clonal expansion was additionally recorded for some nonresponders. There was clonal expansion of CD4+ and CD8+ blood T cells by week 6 at 0.1 to 3.0 mg/kg.

Exclusion applied to patients with autoimmune disease history or systemic immunosuppression. Clones were sequenced by immunoSEQ multiplex PCR, and TCRdb holds only the in-frame ones, with some missing. The table includes around 26,000 clones, around 77% detected once. Looked up from germline, CDR1 is SNHLY and CDR2 is FYNNEI. V gave up 8 bases and J gave up 0 bases, with 17 bases separating them. The CDR3 sequence is 15 residues long. By share, this clone counts as medium-sized. No antigen is known for it. The clonotype comes from an adult with an advanced solid tumor such as melanoma, head and neck, liver or kidney cancer. V gene TRBV2 combines with J gene TRBJ2-7; D not resolved. This specimen was CD4+ or CD8+ T cells sorted from blood, taken in a trial of the OX40 agonist ivuxolimab. This CDR3 reads CASGESTNLSYEQYF. CDR3 bases: TGTGCCAGCGGAGAGTCAACCAACCTCTCCTACGAGCAGTACTTC.